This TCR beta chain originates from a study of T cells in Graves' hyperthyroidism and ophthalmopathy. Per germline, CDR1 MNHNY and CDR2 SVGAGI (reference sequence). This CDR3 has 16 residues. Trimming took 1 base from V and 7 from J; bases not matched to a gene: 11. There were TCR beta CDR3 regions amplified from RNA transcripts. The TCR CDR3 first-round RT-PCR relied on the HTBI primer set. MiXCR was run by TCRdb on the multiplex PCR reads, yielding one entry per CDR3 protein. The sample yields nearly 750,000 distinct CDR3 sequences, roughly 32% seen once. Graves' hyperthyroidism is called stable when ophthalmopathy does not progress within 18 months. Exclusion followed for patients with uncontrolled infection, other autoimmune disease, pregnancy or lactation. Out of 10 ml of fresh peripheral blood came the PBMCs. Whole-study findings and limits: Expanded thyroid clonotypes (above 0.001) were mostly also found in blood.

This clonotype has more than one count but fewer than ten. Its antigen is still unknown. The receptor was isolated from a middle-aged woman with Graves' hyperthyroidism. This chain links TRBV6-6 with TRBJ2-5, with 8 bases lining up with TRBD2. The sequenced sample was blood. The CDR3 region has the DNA TGTGCCAGCAGTTACTTTCGTACTAGCGGCGGAGGGACCCAGTACTTC. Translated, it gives CASSYFRTSGGGTQYF.